This paragraph reports one TCR beta chain. Antigen specificity is unknown. The data were taken from a study of cytomegalovirus exposure and HLA in healthy donors. Study-wide points: While the bulk of TCR sequences proved rare, some public TCRs turned up in many donors.

V gave up 4 bases and J gave up 5 bases; unmatched junction bases: 3. CDR1 is GTSNPN, CDR2 SVGIG, per germline (reference sequence). There are 13 residues in the CDR3. The PCR contained 60 Vbeta and 13 Jbeta primers. TCRdb keeps only in-frame clones here, not all; method: immunoSEQ multiplex PCR. The top ten hold around 7% of the sample, which has more than 150,000 clones, roughly 79% seen once. The TCR originated in a woman aged 40 to 49 in good health and CMV-seropositive. Sequencing input: PBMCs. The J gene is TRBJ1-4, the V gene TRBV30; TRBD1 matches 8 bases. The CDR3 coding sequence is TGTGCCTGGAACCGACAGGGGAATGAAAAACTGTTTTTT. Protein: CAWNRQGNEKLFF. The full variable domain, its missing parts supplied by reference TRBV30 and TRBJ1-4, is SQTIHQWPATLVQPVGSPLSLECTVEGTSNPNLYWYRQAAGRGLQLLFYSVGIGQISSEVPQNLSASRPQDRQFILSSKKLLLSDSGFYLCAWNRQGNEKLFFGSGTQLSVL.